The 26 T cell receptor beta chains listed next were all sequenced from one sample in a study of cytomegalovirus exposure and HLA in healthy donors. Sequenced by immunoSEQ multiplex PCR; TCRdb stores in-frame clones only, minus some. The data contain fewer than 250,000 clones, 80% to 90% of them singletons. The sample was PBMCs. These TCRs come from a woman between 18 and 29 years old in good health and CMV-seropositive.

The chain couples TRBV6-5 to TRBJ2-7, with 14 nucleotides matching TRBD2. Per the germline V gene, CDR1 is MNHEY and CDR2 is SVGAGI. The CDR3 has 14 amino acids. V shed 5 bases, J shed 3 bases, and the junction held 0 bases outside the gene matches. The CDR3 spells CASSGTSGSYEQYF. Written as DNA, the CDR3 is TGTGCCAGCAGTGGGACTAGCGGGAGCTACGAGCAGTACTTC.

The chain links TRBV10-1 to TRBJ2-1; 13 positions agree with TRBD2. In germline, CDR1 is WNHNN, CDR2 SYGVQD (reference sequence). The CDR3 has 15 amino acids. V gave up 4 bases and J gave up 6 bases; unmatched junction bases: 3. CDR3 sequence: CASSAGLAGVNEQFF. In nucleotides, the CDR3 is TGCGCCAGCAGTGCTGGACTAGCGGGAGTCAATGAGCAGTTCTTC.

The chain couples TRBV5-1 to TRBJ2-5, with 12 positions matching TRBD1. CDR1 is SGHRS and CDR2 is YFSETQ in the germline V gene. The CDR3 has 15 amino acids. The J segment lost 5 bases and the V segment lost 5 bases, leaving 7 bases of the junction unmatched. The CDR3 coding sequence is TGCGCCAGCAGGTCCGGGACAGGGGGCTCCGAGACCCAGTACTTC. Its protein is CASRSGTGGSETQYF.

The gene calls are TRBV28 and TRBJ2-1; 7 positions agree with TRBD2. The CDR3 totals 15 residues. The junction had 5 bases not matched to a gene; V was cut back by 2 bases and J by 4 bases. CDR1 MDHEN and CDR2 SYDVKM come from the germline V gene. CDR3 sequence reads: CASSLRTSSYNEQFF. In DNA form, the CDR3 reads TGTGCCAGCAGTTTACGGACTAGTTCATACAATGAGCAGTTCTTC.

V gene TRBV18 combines with J gene TRBJ1-4; TRBD1 agrees at 7 bases. The V gene's germline CDR1 is KGHSH and CDR2 LQKENI. This CDR3 spans 13 amino acids. The trim removed 4 bases at V and 7 bases at J, leaving 3 bases unmatched. The CDR3 here is CASSLRDSEKLFF. The CDR3 coding sequence is TGTGCCAGCTCACTACGGGACAGTGAAAAACTGTTTTTT.

V gene TRBV5-1 combines with J gene TRBJ2-3; 9 nucleotides line up with TRBD1. The CDR3 loop spans 18 amino acids. Germline CDR1 is SGHRS and CDR2 is YFSETQ. Trimming removed 0 bases from V and 1 base from J; junction bases left unmatched: 9. The CDR3 spells CASSLGGQGRMGTDTQYF. The CDR3 nucleotides read TGCGCCAGCAGCTTGGGGGGACAGGGTAGGATGGGCACAGATACGCAGTATTTT.

This clone showed up just once. This sample includes further DNA sequences coding for the same CDR3. The CDR3 loop reads CASSISGGSNQPQHF. CDR3 DNA sequence: TGTGCCAGTAGTATATCAGGGGGAAGCAATCAGCCCCAGCATTTT. The rearrangement uses TRBV19 and TRBJ1-5; TRBD1 matches at 7 bases. After removal of 2 bases from V and 1 base from J, the junction contained 2 bases not matched to a gene. The length of the CDR3 is 15 residues. Germline CDR1 and CDR2: LNHDA and SQIVND (reference sequence).

A single count supports this clone. This chain links TRBV19 with TRBJ2-1, with 7 bases lining up with TRBD2. There are 16 residues in the CDR3. The V gene end was trimmed by 4 bases and the J gene end by 8 bases; junction bases not matched to a gene: 14. From germline, CDR1 is LNHDA and CDR2 SQIVND (reference sequence). In nucleotides, the CDR3 is TGTGCCAGTAGTACCGGAAGCGGGACCTTTAGGGATGAGCAGTTCTTC. Translating gives CASSTGSGTFRDEQFF.

This clone came up a few times. The chain links TRBV28 to TRBJ1-3; D is unclear. Germline V CDR1 and CDR2: MDHEN, SYDVKM. The CDR3 runs 15 residues. The ends were cut back, 1 base at V and 0 bases at J, with 7 bases in the middle. CDR3 sequence reads: CASSLSQSSGNTIYF. CDR3 nucleotides: TGTGCCAGCAGTTTATCTCAGTCCTCTGGAAACACCATATATTTT.

The rearrangement joins TRBV15 to TRBJ1-1, with D perhaps matching TRBD1 (6 bases). Looked up from germline, CDR1 is LNHNV and CDR2 is YYDKDF (reference sequence). CDR3 length: 15 residues. V lost 3 bases and J 1 base, leaving 12 bases between the germline ends. DNA for the CDR3: TGTGCCACCAGCAGTAACAGGGCACGGAACACTGAAGCTTTCTTT. Its protein product is CATSSNRARNTEAFF. Complete variable domain (other parts from reference TRBV15 and TRBJ1-1): DAMVIQNPRYQVTQFGKPVTLSCSQTLNHNVMYWYQQKSSQAPKLLFHYYDKDFNNEADTPDNFQSRRPNTSFCFLDIRSPGLGDTAMYLCATSSNRARNTEAFFGQGTRLTVV.

This clone was seen more than once but under ten times. V gene TRBV7-9 combines with J gene TRBJ1-2; TRBD1 aligns across 9 bases. Per the germline V gene, CDR1 is SEHNR and CDR2 is FQNEAQ (reference sequence). The CDR3 length is 12 residues. V shed 4 bases and J 6 bases; nucleotides not matched to a gene: 0. The CDR3 sequence: CASSWDRDGYTF. CDR3 in DNA: TGTGCCAGCAGCTGGGACAGGGATGGCTACACCTTC.

This clone occurred once. CDR3 amino acids: CASSLRALTGEKLFF. CDR3 DNA: TGTGCCAGCAGTCTGCGCGCCCTCACAGGGGAAAAACTGTTTTTT. This chain links TRBV28 with TRBJ1-4, with a tentative D call TRBD1 (6 bases). The CDR3 length is 15 residues. The V gene's germline CDR1 is MDHEN and CDR2 SYDVKM. V lost 5 bases to trimming and J lost 8 bases, with 18 bases between them.

This clone was recorded a few times. This chain uses TRBV5-1 with TRBJ2-1, with 8 bases lining up with TRBD2. The V and J ends lost 7 bases and 8 bases, in that order; junction bases with no gene match: 14. Per germline, CDR1 SGHRS and CDR2 YFSETQ. CDR3 length equals 15 residues. The CDR3 nucleotides read TGCGCCAGCCTAACAAGCGGGAGACCAGAGGATGAGCAGTTCTTC. Translated, it gives CASLTSGRPEDEQFF. The whole variable domain, filled in from reference TRBV5-1 and TRBJ2-1, reads KAGVTQTPRYLIKTRGQQVTLSCSPISGHRSVSWYQQTPGQGLQFLFEYFSETQRNKGNFPGRFSGRQFSNSRSEMNVSTLELGDSALYLCASLTSGRPEDEQFFGPGTRLTVL.

This chain uses TRBV6-1 with TRBJ1-5; 7 bases fit TRBD1. This CDR3 is 17 amino acids long. Germline V gene sequence: CDR1 MNHNS, CDR2 SASEGT. J lost 0 bases, V lost 4 bases, and 9 bases had no gene match. This CDR3 is CASSVTLGTVSNQPQHF. The CDR3 region has the DNA TGTGCCAGCAGTGTCACCCTAGGGACAGTTAGCAATCAGCCCCAGCATTTT.

This sequence joins TRBV25-1 and TRBJ2-1; 7 positions match TRBD2. This CDR3 is built from 15 residues. Unmatched junction bases numbered 6, after V lost 1 base and J lost 6 bases. Germline-derived CDR1 and CDR2 are MGHDK and SYGVNS. DNA for the CDR3: TGTGCCAGCAGTGAATCTGCGGGAGTTGGCAATGAGCAGTTCTTC. Translating it yields CASSESAGVGNEQFF. Full variable domain (outside the CDR3, taken from reference TRBV25-1 and TRBJ2-1): EADIYQTPRYLVIGTGKKITLECSQTMGHDKMYWYQQDPGMELHLIHYSYGVNSTEKGDLSSESTVSRIRTEHFPLTLESARPSHTSQYLCASSESAGVGNEQFFGPGTRLTVL.

The chain couples TRBV6-5 to TRBJ2-1; a weak D match, TRBD2 (5 bases). Germline V gene sequence: CDR1 MNHEY, CDR2 SVGAGI. The ends were cut back, 2 bases at V and 4 bases at J, with 9 bases in the middle. This CDR3 has 14 residues. The CDR3 DNA sequence: TGTGCCAGCAGTTACAGAGCGGTATACAATGAGCAGTTCTTC. Translated: CASSYRAVYNEQFF.

This clone was counted a single time. The chain combines TRBV28 with TRBJ1-5; D not resolved. Germline CDR1 is MDHEN and CDR2 is SYDVKM. The CDR3 totals 14 residues. Deletions cut 10 bases from V and 6 bases from J, with 19 bases between. The CDR3 DNA is TGTGCCACCACCCCGGCGGGTGAGGGTCAGCCCCAGCATTTT. Amino acid sequence: CATTPAGEGQPQHF.

V usage is TRBV30 and J usage is TRBJ1-5, with D possibly matching TRBD1 (6 bases). Trimming left V 2 bases short and J 5 bases short, with 16 bases between. This CDR3 has 15 amino acids. CDR1 and CDR2 from the germline V gene are GTSNPN and SVGIG (reference sequence). CDR3: CAWSITGTLDQPQHF. The DNA for the CDR3 is TGTGCCTGGAGTATCACGGGGACATTGGATCAGCCCCAGCATTTT.

The chain joins TRBV9 to TRBJ2-5; 12 bases match TRBD2. The V and J ends lost 0 bases and 5 bases, in that order; junction bases with no gene match: 8. This CDR3 has 17 amino acids. The germline gives CDR1 SGDLS, CDR2 YYNGEE. This CDR3 is CASSVGASGRATETQYF. DNA for the CDR3: TGTGCCAGCAGCGTAGGGGCTAGCGGGAGGGCCACGGAGACCCAGTACTTC.

CDR3 nucleotide sequence: TGCAGCGCAAAACCCTCCGGGACAATCTACGAGCAGTACTTC. This gives the protein CSAKPSGTIYEQYF. The rearrangement joins TRBV29-1 to TRBJ2-7; TRBD1 is a possible D gene (6 bases). The V gene lost 7 bases and the J gene lost 3 bases, with 19 bases spanning the gap. The CDR3 spans 14 residues. Germline values: CDR1 SQVTM, CDR2 ANQGSEA.

This chain joins TRBV18 and TRBJ2-2; 12 bases match TRBD2. With V trimmed by 3 bases and J by 3 bases, 5 bases remained unmatched. Germline V gene sequence: CDR1 KGHSH, CDR2 LQKENI. The CDR3 extends over 17 amino acids. CDR3: CASSPETSGSDTGELFF. In DNA form, the CDR3 reads TGTGCCAGCTCACCGGAGACTAGCGGGAGTGACACCGGGGAGCTGTTTTTT.

Here the CDR3 reads CASTSTGEWKLFF. The CDR3 nucleotides read TGTGCCAGTACCTCAACAGGAGAATGGAAACTGTTTTTT. The chain links TRBV19 to TRBJ1-4; a possible D gene is TRBD1 (5 bases). The length of the CDR3 is 13 residues. The V gene's germline CDR1 is LNHDA and CDR2 SQIVND (reference sequence). Trimming took off 7 bases at V and 11 bases at J, with 17 bases between the two ends.

This sequence joins TRBV4-2 and TRBJ2-1; D is possibly TRBD2 (5 bases). V shed 0 bases and J shed 7 bases, with 13 bases lying between them. The CDR3 length is 15 residues. CDR1 and CDR2 (germline): LGHNA, YNFKEQ. CDR3 DNA: TGTGCCAGCAGCCAAGACGGAGGCGTCACGAATGAGCAGTTCTTC. Translating gives CASSQDGGVTNEQFF.

The V gene is TRBV25-1, the J gene TRBJ1-1, with TRBD1 matching over 7 bases. This CDR3 is built from 16 residues. The germline gives CDR1 MGHDK, CDR2 SYGVNS. The junction had 13 bases not matched to a gene; V was cut back by 4 bases and J by 5 bases. CDR3 DNA: TGTGCCAGCAGTGGGACAGGACTTCCAGATGGAACTGAAGCTTTCTTT. Its protein product is CASSGTGLPDGTEAFF.

The V call is TRBV13, the J call TRBJ1-2; the match to TRBD1 covers 7 bases. The J segment lost 3 bases and the V segment lost 2 bases, leaving 9 bases of the junction unmatched. The CDR3 sequence is 16 residues long. The V gene's germline CDR1 is PRHDT and CDR2 FYEKMQ (reference sequence). The CDR3 coding sequence is TGTGCCAGCAGCTTACTCAAAACAGGGGAGGACTATGGCTACACCTTC. It translates to CASSLLKTGEDYGYTF.

The CDR3 sequence: CASSSGGGGWRALRVDEQYF. The CDR3 region has the DNA TGTGCCAGCAGCTCGGGGGGTGGCGGCTGGAGGGCCCTCCGTGTAGACGAGCAGTACTTC. The gene calls are TRBV7-8 and TRBJ2-7, with 7 bases aligning to TRBD2. Germline assignment: CDR1 SGHVS and CDR2 FQNEAQ. V was pared by 4 bases and J by 5 bases, with 26 bases of the junction left unmatched. The CDR3 is made up of 20 amino acids.